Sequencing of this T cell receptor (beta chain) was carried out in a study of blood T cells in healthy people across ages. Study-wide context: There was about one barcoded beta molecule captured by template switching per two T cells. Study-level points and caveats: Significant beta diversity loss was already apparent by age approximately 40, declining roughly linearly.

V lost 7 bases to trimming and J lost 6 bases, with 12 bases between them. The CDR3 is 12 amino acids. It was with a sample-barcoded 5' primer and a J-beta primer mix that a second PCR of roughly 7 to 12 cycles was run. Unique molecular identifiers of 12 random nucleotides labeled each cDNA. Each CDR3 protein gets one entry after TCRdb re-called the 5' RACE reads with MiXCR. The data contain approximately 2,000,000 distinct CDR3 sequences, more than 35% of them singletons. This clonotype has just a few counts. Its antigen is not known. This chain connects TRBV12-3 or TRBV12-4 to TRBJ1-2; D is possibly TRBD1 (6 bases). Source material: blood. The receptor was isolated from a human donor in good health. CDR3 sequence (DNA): TGTGCCAGCACCTCGAACAGGGATGGCTACACCTTC. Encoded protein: CASTSNRDGYTF.